This TCR beta chain came from a study of shared clonotypes between healthy human individuals. V dropped 6 bases and J dropped 0 bases, with 14 bases sitting between them. The CDR3 sequence is 15 residues long. Germline V gives CDR1 SNHLY, CDR2 FYNNEI. Some clones are missing from TCRdb's copy, which holds only in-frame ones; the method was immunoSEQ multiplex PCR. The profile shows some 2,000,000 clones, around 95% of them singletons. In regard to this clone: Antigen specificity is unknown.

Study-wide findings and caveats: Relative to their counterparts shared across all four donors, non-shared clonotypes exhibited diminished generation probabilities.

Adults of Caucasian background living in Nashville, Tennessee made up all donors. Negatively enriched CD4+ T cells were divided by CD45RA into naive and memory. The specimen was naive CD4+ T cells sorted from blood. Subset specified: CD45RA+ positively selected. This TCR derives from a young man in good health. The rearrangement joins TRBV2 to TRBJ1-1, with D hard to call. The CDR3 protein is CASSEVVSLNTEAFF. The CDR3 nucleotides are TGTGCCAGCAGCGAGGTGGTCAGCCTGAACACTGAAGCTTTCTTT.